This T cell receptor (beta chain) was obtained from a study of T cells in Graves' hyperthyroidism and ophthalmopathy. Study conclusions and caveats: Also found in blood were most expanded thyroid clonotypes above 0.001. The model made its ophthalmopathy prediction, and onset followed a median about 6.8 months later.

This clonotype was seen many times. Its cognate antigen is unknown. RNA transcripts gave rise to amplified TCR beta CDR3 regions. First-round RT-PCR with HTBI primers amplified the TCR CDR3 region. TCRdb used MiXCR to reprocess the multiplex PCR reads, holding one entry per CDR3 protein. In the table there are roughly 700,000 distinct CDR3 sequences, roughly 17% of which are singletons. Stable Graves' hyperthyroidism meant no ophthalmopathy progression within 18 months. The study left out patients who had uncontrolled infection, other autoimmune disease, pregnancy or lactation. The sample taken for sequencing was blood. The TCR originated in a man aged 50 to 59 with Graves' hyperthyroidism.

For the CDR3, the DNA is TGTGCCAGCAGCTTATTCTACTATGGGAGGGCCCCCCGAGATGAGCAGTTCTTC. Translating it yields CASSLFYYGRAPRDEQFF. This chain connects TRBV7-9 to TRBJ2-1; TRBD2 matches at 7 bases. Germline CDR1 SEHNR, CDR2 FQNEAQ (reference sequence). The CDR3 is 18 amino acids. The junction had 18 bases not matched to a gene; V was cut back by 2 bases and J by 8 bases.